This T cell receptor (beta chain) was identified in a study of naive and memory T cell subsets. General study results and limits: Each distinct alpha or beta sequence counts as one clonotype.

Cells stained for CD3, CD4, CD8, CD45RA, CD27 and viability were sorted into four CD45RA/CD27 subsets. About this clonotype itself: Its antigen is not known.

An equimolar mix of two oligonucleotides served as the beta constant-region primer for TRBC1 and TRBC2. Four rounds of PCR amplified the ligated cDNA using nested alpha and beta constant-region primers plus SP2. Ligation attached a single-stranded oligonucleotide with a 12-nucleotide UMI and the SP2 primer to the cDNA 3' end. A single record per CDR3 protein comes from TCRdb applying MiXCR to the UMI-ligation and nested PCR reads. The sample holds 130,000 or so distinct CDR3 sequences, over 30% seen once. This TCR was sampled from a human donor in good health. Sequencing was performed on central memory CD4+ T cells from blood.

As DNA, the CDR3 is TGTGCCTGGAGTGTAAGGCAGGGGAGATCTTACGAGCAGTACTTC. Protein: CAWSVRQGRSYEQYF. The chain employs TRBV30 and TRBJ2-7; D is possibly TRBD1 (6 bases). CDR3 size: 15 residues. Germline CDR1 GTSNPN, CDR2 SVGIG (reference sequence). With 0 bases removed from V and 4 bases from J, the gap between germline ends came to 16 bases.